This TCR beta chain was sequenced in a study of control samples from healthy donors and cancer patients. Using immunoSEQ multiplex PCR, the repertoire was profiled, and TCRdb retains in-frame clones only, with some absent. The profile shows under 130,000 clones, about four fifths of them singletons. A few counts support this clone. There are 18 residues in the CDR3. V lost 4 bases and J lost 0; bases outside the gene matches: 9. Per germline, CDR1 MNHEY and CDR2 SMNVEV (reference sequence). The TCR comes from a woman in her forties or fifties in good health. V gene TRBV27 combines with J gene TRBJ2-6, with 7 nucleotides matching TRBD1. The sequenced sample was blood. CDR3 residues: CASSSLGTAPSGANVLTF. The CDR3 DNA is TGTGCCAGCAGTTCATTGGGGACAGCCCCCTCTGGGGCCAACGTCCTGACTTTC.